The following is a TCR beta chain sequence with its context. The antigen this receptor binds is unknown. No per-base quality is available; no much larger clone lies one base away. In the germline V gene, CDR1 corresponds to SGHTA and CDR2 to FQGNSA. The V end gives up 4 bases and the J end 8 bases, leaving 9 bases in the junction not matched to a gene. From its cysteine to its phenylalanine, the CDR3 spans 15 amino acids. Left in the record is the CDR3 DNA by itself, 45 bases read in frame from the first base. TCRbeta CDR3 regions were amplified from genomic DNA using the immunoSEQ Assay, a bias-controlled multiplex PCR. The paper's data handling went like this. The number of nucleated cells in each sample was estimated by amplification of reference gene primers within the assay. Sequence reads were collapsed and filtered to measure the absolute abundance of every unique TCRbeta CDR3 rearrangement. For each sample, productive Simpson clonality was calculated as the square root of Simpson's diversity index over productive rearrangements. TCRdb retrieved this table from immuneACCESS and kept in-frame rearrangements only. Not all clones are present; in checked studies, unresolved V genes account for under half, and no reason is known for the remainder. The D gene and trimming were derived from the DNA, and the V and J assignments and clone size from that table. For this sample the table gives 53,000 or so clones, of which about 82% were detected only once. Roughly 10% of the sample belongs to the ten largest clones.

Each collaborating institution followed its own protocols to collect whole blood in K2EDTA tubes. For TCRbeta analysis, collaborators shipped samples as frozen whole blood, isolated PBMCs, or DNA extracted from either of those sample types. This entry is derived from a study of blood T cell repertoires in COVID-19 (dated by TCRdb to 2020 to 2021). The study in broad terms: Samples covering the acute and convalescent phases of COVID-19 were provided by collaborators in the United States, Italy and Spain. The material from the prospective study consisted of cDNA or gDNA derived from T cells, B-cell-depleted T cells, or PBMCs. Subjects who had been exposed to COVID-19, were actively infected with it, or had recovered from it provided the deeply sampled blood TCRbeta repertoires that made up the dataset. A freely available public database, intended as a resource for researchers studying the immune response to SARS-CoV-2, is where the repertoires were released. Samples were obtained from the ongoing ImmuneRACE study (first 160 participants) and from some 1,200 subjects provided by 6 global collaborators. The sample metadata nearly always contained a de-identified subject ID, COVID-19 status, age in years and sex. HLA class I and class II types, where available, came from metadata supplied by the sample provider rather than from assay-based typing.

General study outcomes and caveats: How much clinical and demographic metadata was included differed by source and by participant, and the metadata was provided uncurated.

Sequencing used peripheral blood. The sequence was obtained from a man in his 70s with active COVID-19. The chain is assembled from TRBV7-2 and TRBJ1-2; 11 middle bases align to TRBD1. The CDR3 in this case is CASSSAGQGARGYTF. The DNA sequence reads TGTGCCAGCAGCTCAGCCGGACAGGGGGCGCGGGGCTACACCTTC.